The 19 T cell receptor beta chains below were found in one sample sequenced in a study of blood T cell repertoires in COVID-19. TCRdb's table, derived via immunoSEQ multiplex PCR, lists solely in-frame clones and lacks some. The sample lists 110,000 to 150,000 clones, 79% occurring once. Sequenced: peripheral blood. Receptors were obtained from a man aged 45-65 years with active or convalescent COVID-19.

This clone was recorded at least ten times. The rearrangement links TRBV2 to TRBJ2-2; 8 positions match TRBD2. Germline CDR1 and CDR2: SNHLY and FYNNEI. Trimming at V came to 4 bases and at J to 0 bases, leaving 1 base not matched to a gene. The CDR3 sequence is 15 residues long. CDR3 DNA: TGTGCCAGCAGTGGACTAGCGTCGAACACCGGGGAGCTGTTTTTT. This gives the protein CASSGLASNTGELFF.

The rearrangement joins TRBV11-2 to TRBJ2-7, with 8 positions matching TRBD2. J gave up 0 bases and V 4 bases, and 8 bases lay outside the gene matches. Germline assignment: CDR1 SGHAT and CDR2 FQNNGV. This CDR3 is built from 16 residues. DNA for the CDR3: TGTGCCAGCAGCTCCCTTCGACTAGCGATCTCCTACGAGCAGTACTTC. It codes for CASSSLRLAISYEQYF.

The chain carries TRBV7-3 and TRBJ2-2; 8 nucleotides align to TRBD1. The germline V gene encodes CDR1 SGHTA and CDR2 FQGTGA. CDR3 length equals 15 residues. Trimming at V came to 4 bases and at J to 1 base, leaving 2 bases not matched to a gene. As DNA, the CDR3 is TGTGCCAGCAGCTCCGGGACAGGGAACACCGGGGAGCTGTTTTTT. This sequence encodes CASSSGTGNTGELFF. Combining the CDR3 with reference TRBV7-3 and TRBJ2-2 gives the whole variable domain GAGVSQTPSNKVTEKGKYVELRCDPISGHTALYWYRQSLGQGPEFLIYFQGTGAADDSGLPNDRFFAVRPEGSVSTLKIQRTERGDSAVYLCASSSGTGNTGELFFGEGSRLTVL.

J is TRBJ2-6 and V is TRBV6-5, with TRBD2 identical over 7 bases. Germline CDR1 and CDR2: MNHEY and SVGAGI. The CDR3 contains 16 residues. Unmatched junction bases numbered 4, after V lost 2 bases and J lost 3 bases. CDR3 protein: CASSYVSGVGANVLTF. The DNA of the CDR3 is TGTGCCAGCAGTTACGTCAGCGGGGTTGGGGCCAACGTCCTGACTTTC.

This rearrangement joins TRBV29-1 to TRBJ1-1; 9 bases map to TRBD1. Germline lookup yields CDR1 SQVTM and CDR2 ANQGSEA. The V segment lost 6 bases and the J segment 5 bases; nucleotides outside the gene matches: 10. The CDR3 spans 14 residues. CDR3 sequence: CSVTTGGALTEAFF. The DNA for the CDR3 is TGCAGCGTCACCACAGGGGGCGCCTTAACTGAAGCTTTCTTT.

The chain recombines TRBV4-1 with TRBJ2-7, with 9 bases lining up with TRBD2. The CDR3 extends over 15 amino acids. V lost 4 bases and J lost 2; bases outside the gene matches: 6. Germline V gene lookup returns CDR1 MGHRA and CDR2 YSYEKL. Here the CDR3 reads CASSPTRGGAYEQYF. The CDR3 DNA reads TGCGCCAGCAGCCCTACTCGCGGGGGGGCCTACGAGCAGTACTTC.

This clone has just a few counts. The rearrangement joins TRBV7-2 to TRBJ1-5, with D possibly being TRBD1 (5 bases). Trimming cost V 2 bases and J 5 bases, with 13 bases left between them. The CDR3 sequence is 15 residues long. Germline V gives CDR1 SGHTA, CDR2 FQGNSA. The CDR3 nucleotides are TGTGCCAGCAGCTTAAGGACGGGGGAGGATCAGCCCCAGCATTTT. Residues: CASSLRTGEDQPQHF.

J is TRBJ1-4 and V is TRBV18; 10 nucleotides agree with TRBD1. The V gene end was trimmed by 2 bases and the J gene end by 0 bases; junction bases not matched to a gene: 3. The CDR3 covers 17 residues. Germline loops: CDR1 KGHSH, CDR2 LQKENI. As DNA, the CDR3 is TGTGCCAGCTCACCATTCGGACAGGGGGCAACTAATGAAAAACTGTTTTTT. This gives the protein CASSPFGQGATNEKLFF.

CDR3 residues: CAISVRETGYNEQFF. CDR3 DNA: TGTGCCATCAGTGTAAGGGAGACGGGTTACAATGAGCAGTTCTTC. The gene calls are TRBV10-3 and TRBJ2-1; D perhaps matches TRBD2 (5 bases). The V and J ends lost 4 bases and 4 bases respectively, with 14 bases between them. Germline V gene lookup returns CDR1 ENHRY and CDR2 SYGVKD. The CDR3 runs 15 residues.

V usage is TRBV4-1 and J usage is TRBJ2-3; no reliable D call. The V gene's germline CDR1 is MGHRA and CDR2 YSYEKL. The length of the CDR3 is 12 residues. V was clipped by 3 bases and J by 5 bases, with 6 bases between them. The CDR3 bases are TGCGCCAGCAGCCAGGCCCTAGATACGCAGTATTTT. Amino acid sequence: CASSQALDTQYF.

V usage is TRBV19 and J usage is TRBJ1-2; D ambiguous. V lost 4 bases and J lost 11, with 11 bases in between. The CDR3 sequence is 11 residues long. Germline CDR1 LNHDA, CDR2 SQIVND (reference sequence). DNA for the CDR3: TGTGCCAGTAGTAATGATTGGCGGTACACCTTC. It is translated as CASSNDWRYTF.

This chain connects TRBV28 to TRBJ2-4, with D perhaps TRBD2 (5 bases). CDR1 MDHEN and CDR2 SYDVKM come from the germline V gene. The CDR3 spans 15 residues. The germline V and J ends were trimmed by 11 bases and 0 bases, with 17 bases remaining between them. CDR3 bases: TGTGCCGCCAGTGGAGCGGAGATAGCCAAAAACATTCAGTACTTC. This translates into CAASGAEIAKNIQYF.

The genes are TRBV9 and TRBJ1-6; the D gene is possibly TRBD1 (5 bases). CDR1 and CDR2 (germline): SGDLS, YYNGEE. The germline V and J ends were trimmed by 0 bases and 10 bases, with 17 bases remaining between them. The length of the CDR3 is 16 residues. The CDR3 protein is CASSVAVGQRGSPLHF. CDR3 sequence (DNA): TGTGCCAGCAGCGTAGCTGTAGGGCAGCGGGGCTCACCCCTCCACTTT. Filled out from reference TRBV9 and TRBJ1-6, the complete variable domain reads DSGVTQTPKHLITATGQRVTLRCSPRSGDLSVYWYQQSLDQGLQFLIQYYNGEERAKGNILERFSAQQFPDLHSELNLSSLELGDSALYFCASSVAVGQRGSPLHFGNGTRLTVT.

This chain links TRBV6-5 with TRBJ1-6; no clear D gene. This CDR3 has 13 amino acids. V was pared by 2 bases and J by 11 bases, with 10 bases between. Germline CDR1 and CDR2: MNHEY and SVGAGI. The chain's CDR3 is CASSYGVETPLHF. In DNA form, the CDR3 reads TGTGCCAGCAGTTACGGAGTGGAGACACCCCTCCACTTT.

J is TRBJ2-2 and V is TRBV10-3; tentative D call: TRBD1 (6 bases). The V end lost 3 bases, the J end lost 3 bases, and 14 bases lay between the germline ends. Germline lookup yields CDR1 ENHRY and CDR2 SYGVKD. This CDR3 has 16 residues. In DNA form, the CDR3 reads TGTGCCATCAGTGAATCTGTGGGACAATACACCGGGGAGCTGTTTTTT. It codes for CAISESVGQYTGELFF.

The chain's CDR3 is CSASLGGEETQYF. The CDR3 DNA reads as TGCAGTGCTAGTCTCGGCGGGGAAGAGACCCAGTACTTC. This sequence joins TRBV20-1 and TRBJ2-5; a weak D match, TRBD2 (6 bases). Germline V lookup: CDR1 DFQATT, CDR2 SNEGSKA (reference sequence). CDR3 length: 13 residues. The ends were cut back, 3 bases at V and 3 bases at J, with 11 bases in the middle.

This chain connects TRBV27 to TRBJ2-2; TRBD2 matches 10 bases. CDR1 is MNHEY and CDR2 is SMNVEV in the germline V gene (reference sequence). This CDR3 contains 21 residues. The junction had 21 bases not matched to a gene; V was cut back by 3 bases and J by 5 bases. The CDR3 DNA follows: TGTGCCAGCAGTTTCTCTCGCTGGACTAGCGGAAGTTTCGGGCGTACCGGGGAGCTGTTTTTT. It codes for CASSFSRWTSGSFGRTGELFF.

This clone was observed a few times. The rearrangement joins TRBV28 to TRBJ2-1; tentatively, D is TRBD2 (6 bases). Germline V gene data show CDR1 as MDHEN and CDR2 as SYDVKM. The CDR3 extends over 17 amino acids. Trimming shortened V by 5 bases and J by 5 bases, and 22 bases separated the two germline ends. CDR3 nucleotide sequence: TGTGCCAGCAGTCCTTTACAAGAGAGCGGGTCTAACAATGAGCAGTTCTTC. It specifies CASSPLQESGSNNEQFF.

The chain links TRBV4-1 to TRBJ2-3; TRBD2 aligns across 8 bases. V shed 5 bases and J 2 bases; nucleotides not matched to a gene: 9. Germline V CDR1 and CDR2: MGHRA, YSYEKL. This CDR3 contains 16 residues. The CDR3 here is CASSLRGTRLTDTQYF. CDR3 sequence (DNA): TGCGCCAGCAGCTTGAGGGGGACTAGACTCACAGATACGCAGTATTTT.